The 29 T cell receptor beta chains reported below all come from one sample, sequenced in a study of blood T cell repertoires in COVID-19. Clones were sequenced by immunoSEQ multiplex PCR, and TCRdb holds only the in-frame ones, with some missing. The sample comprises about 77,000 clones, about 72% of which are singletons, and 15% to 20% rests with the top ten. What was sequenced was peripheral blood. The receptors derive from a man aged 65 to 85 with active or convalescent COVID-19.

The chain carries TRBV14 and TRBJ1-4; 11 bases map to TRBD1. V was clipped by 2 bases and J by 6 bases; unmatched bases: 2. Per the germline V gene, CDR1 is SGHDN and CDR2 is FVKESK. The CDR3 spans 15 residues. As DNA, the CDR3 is TGTGCCAGCAGCCAAAGGACAGGGGGCTATGAAAAACTGTTTTTT. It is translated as CASSQRTGGYEKLFF.

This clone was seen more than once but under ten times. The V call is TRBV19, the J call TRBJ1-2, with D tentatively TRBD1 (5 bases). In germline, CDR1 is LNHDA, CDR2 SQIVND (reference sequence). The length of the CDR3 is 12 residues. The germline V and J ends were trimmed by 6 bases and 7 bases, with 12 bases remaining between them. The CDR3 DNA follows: TGTGCCAGTAGGCAGGGTTCGTTTGGCTACACCTTC. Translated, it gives CASRQGSFGYTF.

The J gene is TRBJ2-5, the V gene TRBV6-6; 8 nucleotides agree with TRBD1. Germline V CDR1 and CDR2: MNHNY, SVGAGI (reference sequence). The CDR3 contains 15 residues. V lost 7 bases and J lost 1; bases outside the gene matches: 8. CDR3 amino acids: CASKATGETQETQYF. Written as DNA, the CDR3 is TGTGCCAGCAAAGCGACAGGGGAGACCCAAGAGACCCAGTACTTC.

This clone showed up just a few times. In nucleotides, the CDR3 is TGTGCCAGCAGTTTGGGGCCGGCTAGCTCCTACGAGCAGTACTTC. Translated, it gives CASSLGPASSYEQYF. This chain connects TRBV11-3 to TRBJ2-7; a weak D match, TRBD1 (5 bases). This CDR3 comprises 15 residues. Germline V gene data show CDR1 as SGHNT and CDR2 as YENEEA. V shed 6 bases and J shed 0 bases, with 15 bases lying between them.

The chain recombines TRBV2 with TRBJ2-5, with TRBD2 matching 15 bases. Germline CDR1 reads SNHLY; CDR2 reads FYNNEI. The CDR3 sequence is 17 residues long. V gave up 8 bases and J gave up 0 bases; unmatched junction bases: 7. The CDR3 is CASRGLAGGGYQETQYF. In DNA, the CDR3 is TGTGCCAGCCGGGGACTAGCGGGGGGCGGGTACCAAGAGACCCAGTACTTC.

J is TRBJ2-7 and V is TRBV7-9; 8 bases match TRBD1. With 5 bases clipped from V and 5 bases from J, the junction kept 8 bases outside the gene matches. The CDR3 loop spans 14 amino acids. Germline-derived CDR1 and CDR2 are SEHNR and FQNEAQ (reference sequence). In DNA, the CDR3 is TGTGCCAGCAGCCCCGGACAGGGAATACACGAGCAGTACTTC. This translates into CASSPGQGIHEQYF.

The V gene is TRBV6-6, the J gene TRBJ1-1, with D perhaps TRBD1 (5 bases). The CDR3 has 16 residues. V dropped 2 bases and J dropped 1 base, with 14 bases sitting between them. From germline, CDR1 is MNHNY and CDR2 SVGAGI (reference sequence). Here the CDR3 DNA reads TGTGCCAGCAGTTACGCGACGGGGGGAGGGAACACTGAAGCTTTCTTT. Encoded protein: CASSYATGGGNTEAFF.

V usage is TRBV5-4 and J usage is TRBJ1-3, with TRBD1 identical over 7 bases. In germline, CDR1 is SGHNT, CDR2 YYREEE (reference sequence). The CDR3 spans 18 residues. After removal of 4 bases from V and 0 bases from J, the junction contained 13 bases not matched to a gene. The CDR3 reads CASSLRPGQKSSGNTIYF. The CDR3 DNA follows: TGTGCCAGCAGCCTAAGACCGGGACAGAAAAGCTCTGGAAACACCATATATTTT.

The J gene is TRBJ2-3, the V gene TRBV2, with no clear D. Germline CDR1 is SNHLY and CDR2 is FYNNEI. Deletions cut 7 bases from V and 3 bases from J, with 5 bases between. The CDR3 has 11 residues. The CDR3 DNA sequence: TGTGCCAGCACCGGGACAGATACGCAGTATTTT. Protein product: CASTGTDTQYF.

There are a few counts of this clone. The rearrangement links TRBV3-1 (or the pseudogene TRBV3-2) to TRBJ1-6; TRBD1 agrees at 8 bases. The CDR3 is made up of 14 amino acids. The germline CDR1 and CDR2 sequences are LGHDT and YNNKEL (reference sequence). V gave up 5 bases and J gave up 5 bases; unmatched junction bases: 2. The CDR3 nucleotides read TGTGCCAGCAGCGAGGGACAGGATAATTCACCCCTCCACTTT. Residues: CASSEGQDNSPLHF.

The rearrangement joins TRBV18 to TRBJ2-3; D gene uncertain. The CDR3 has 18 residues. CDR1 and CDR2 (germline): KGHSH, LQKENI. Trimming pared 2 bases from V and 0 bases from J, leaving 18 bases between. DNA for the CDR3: TGTGCCAGCTCACCAGGGCAGAATTCTTTCGTGAGCACAGATACGCAGTATTTT. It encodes CASSPGQNSFVSTDTQYF.

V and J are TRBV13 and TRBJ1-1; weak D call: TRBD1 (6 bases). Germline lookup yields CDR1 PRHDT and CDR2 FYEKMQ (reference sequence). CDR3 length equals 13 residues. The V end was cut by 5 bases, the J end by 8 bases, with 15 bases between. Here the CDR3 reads CASSQGHAGEAFF. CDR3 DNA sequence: TGTGCCAGCAGCCAGGGACACGCTGGGGAAGCTTTCTTT.

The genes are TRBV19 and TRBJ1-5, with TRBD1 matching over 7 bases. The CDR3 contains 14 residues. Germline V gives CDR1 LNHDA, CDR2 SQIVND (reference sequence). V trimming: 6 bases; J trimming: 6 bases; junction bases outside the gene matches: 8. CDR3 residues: CASRDLAGGQPQHF. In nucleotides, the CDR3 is TGTGCCAGTAGGGACCTGGCAGGGGGTCAGCCCCAGCATTTT. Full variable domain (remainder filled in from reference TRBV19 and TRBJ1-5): DGGITQSPKYLFRKEGQNVTLSCEQNLNHDAMYWYRQDPGQGLRLIYYSQIVNDFQKGDIAEGYSVSREKKESFPLTVTSAQKNPTAFYLCASRDLAGGQPQHFGDGTRLSIL.

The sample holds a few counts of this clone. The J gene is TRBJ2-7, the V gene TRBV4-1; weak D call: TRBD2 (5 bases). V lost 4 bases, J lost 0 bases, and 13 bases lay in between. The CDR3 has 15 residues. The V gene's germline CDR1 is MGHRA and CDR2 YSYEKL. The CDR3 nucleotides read TGCGCCAGCAGCCCAGGCGGACTTAGCTCCTACGAGCAGTACTTC. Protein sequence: CASSPGGLSSYEQYF.

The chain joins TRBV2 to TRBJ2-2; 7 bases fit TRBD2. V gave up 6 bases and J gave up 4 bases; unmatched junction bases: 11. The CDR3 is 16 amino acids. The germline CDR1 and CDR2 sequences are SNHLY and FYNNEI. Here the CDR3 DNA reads TGTGCCAGCAGCCCCCCGGGACTATTCGGCACCGGGGAGCTGTTTTTT. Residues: CASSPPGLFGTGELFF.

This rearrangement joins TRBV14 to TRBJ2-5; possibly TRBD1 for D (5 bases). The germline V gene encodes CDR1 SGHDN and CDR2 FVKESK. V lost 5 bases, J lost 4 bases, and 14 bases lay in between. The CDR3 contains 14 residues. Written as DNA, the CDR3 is TGTGCCAGCAGCTCGCTAGGGGTGGGAGAGACCCAGTACTTC. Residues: CASSSLGVGETQYF.

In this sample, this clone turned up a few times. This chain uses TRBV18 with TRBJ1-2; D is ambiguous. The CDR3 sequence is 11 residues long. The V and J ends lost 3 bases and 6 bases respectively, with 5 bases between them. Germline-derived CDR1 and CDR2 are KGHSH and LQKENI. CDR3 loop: CASSPSDGYTF. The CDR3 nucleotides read TGTGCCAGCTCACCTTCTGATGGCTACACCTTC.

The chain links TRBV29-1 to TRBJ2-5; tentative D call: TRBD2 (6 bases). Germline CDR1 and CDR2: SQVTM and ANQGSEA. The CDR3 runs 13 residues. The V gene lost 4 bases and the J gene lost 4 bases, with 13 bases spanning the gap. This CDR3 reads CSVGGQGGETQYF. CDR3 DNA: TGCAGCGTTGGAGGTCAGGGAGGAGAGACCCAGTACTTC. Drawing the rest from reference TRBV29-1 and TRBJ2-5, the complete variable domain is SAVISQKPSRDICQRGTSLTIQCQVDSQVTMMFWYRQQPGQSLTLIATANQGSEATYESGFVIDKFPISRPNLTFSTLTVSNMSPEDSSIYLCSVGGQGGETQYFGPGTRLLVL.

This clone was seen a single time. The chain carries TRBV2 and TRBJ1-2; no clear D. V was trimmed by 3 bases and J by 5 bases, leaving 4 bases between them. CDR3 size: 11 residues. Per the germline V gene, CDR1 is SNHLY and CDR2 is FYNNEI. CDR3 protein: CASSERYGYTF. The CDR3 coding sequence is TGTGCCAGCAGTGAGAGGTATGGCTACACCTTC.

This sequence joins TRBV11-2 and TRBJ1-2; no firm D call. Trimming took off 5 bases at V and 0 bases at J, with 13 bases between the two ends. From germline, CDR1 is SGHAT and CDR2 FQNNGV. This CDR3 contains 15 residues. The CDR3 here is CASSNTSSSNYGYTF. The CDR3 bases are TGTGCCAGCAGCAATACTTCCTCCTCTAACTATGGCTACACCTTC. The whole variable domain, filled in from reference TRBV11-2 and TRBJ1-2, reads EAGVAQSPRYKIIEKRQSVAFWCNPISGHATLYWYQQILGQGPKLLIQFQNNGVVDDSQLPKDRFSAERLKGVDSTLKIQPAKLEDSAVYLCASSNTSSSNYGYTFGSGTRLTVV.

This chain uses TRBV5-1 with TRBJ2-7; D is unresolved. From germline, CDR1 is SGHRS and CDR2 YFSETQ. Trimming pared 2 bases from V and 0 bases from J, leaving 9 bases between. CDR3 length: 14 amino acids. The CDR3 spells CASSFLAGSYEQYF. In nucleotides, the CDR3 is TGCGCCAGCAGCTTTTTGGCAGGCTCCTACGAGCAGTACTTC.

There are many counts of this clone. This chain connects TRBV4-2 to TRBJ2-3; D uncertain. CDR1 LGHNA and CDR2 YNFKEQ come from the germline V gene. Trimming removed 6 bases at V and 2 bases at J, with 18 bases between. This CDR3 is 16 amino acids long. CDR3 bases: TGTGCCAGCAGGTACGCGACTCACGAAACCACAGATACGCAGTATTTT. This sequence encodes CASRYATHETTDTQYF.

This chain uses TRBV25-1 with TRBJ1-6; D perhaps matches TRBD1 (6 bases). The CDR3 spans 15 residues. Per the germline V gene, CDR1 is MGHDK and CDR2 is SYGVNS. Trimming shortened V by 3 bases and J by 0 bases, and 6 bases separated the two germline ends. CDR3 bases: TGTGCCAGCAGTGAGGGACACTCCTATAATTCACCCCTCCACTTT. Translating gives CASSEGHSYNSPLHF.

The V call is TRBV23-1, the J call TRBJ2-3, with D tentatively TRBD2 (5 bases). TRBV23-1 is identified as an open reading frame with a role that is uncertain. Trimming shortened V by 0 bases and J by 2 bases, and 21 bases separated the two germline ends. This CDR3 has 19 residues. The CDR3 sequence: CASSQSGPYRGSYTDTQYF. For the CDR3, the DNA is TGCGCCAGCAGTCAATCGGGTCCCTATCGCGGGTCCTACACAGATACGCAGTATTTT.

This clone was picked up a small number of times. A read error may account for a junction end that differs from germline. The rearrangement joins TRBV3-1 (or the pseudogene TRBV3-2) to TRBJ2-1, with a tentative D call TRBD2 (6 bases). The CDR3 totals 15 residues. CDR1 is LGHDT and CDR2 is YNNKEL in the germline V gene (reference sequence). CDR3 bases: TGTGCCAGCAGCGTAGGTTGGGACTCCAACAATGAGCAGTTCTTC. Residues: CASSVGWDSNNEQFF.

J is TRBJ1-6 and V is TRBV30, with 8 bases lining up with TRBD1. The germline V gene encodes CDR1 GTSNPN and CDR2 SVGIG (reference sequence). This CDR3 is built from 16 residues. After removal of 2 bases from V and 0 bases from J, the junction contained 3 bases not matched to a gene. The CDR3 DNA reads TGTGCCTGGAGTAGGACAGGGAGCTCCTATAATTCACCCCTCCACTTT. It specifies CAWSRTGSSYNSPLHF.

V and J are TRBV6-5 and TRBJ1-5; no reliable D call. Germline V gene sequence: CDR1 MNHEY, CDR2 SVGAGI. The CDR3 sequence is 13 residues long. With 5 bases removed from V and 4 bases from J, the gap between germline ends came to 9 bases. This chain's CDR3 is CASSRMQNQPQHF. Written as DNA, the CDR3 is TGTGCCAGCAGTCGTATGCAGAATCAGCCCCAGCATTTT.

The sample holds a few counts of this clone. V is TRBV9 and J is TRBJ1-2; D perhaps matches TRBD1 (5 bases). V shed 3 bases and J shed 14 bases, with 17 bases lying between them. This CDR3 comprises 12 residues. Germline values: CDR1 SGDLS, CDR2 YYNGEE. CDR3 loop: CASSGAGTLGTF. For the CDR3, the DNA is TGTGCCAGCAGCGGGGCCGGGACTCTTGGTACCTTC.

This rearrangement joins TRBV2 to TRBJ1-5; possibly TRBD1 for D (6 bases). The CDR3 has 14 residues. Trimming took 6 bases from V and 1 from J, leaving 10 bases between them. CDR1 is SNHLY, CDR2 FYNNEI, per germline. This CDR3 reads CASSQGQSNQPQHF. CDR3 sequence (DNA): TGTGCCAGCAGCCAGGGACAAAGCAATCAGCCCCAGCATTTT.